This TCR beta chain was identified during a study of blood T cell repertoires in COVID-19. In the study overall: The United States, Italy and Spain supplied acute and convalescent COVID-19 samples. In each case, the material was cDNA or gDNA derived from T cells, B-cell-depleted T cells, or PBMCs.

The CDR3 consists of 14 residues. Trimming shortened V by 3 bases and J by 0 bases, and 9 bases separated the two germline ends. CDR1 and CDR2 from the germline V gene are WNHNN and SYGVQD (reference sequence). Original methodology: Reference gene primer amplification yielded estimated nucleated cell counts. Sequencing was performed with immunoSEQ multiplex PCR; in TCRdb, only in-frame clones are kept and a portion is missing. V and J calls and clone size are as listed in that table; D and trimming were resolved from the DNA. The sample has around 250,000 clones; over 70% are singletons. The receptor comes from a human donor in a cohort sampled during active COVID-19. The genes are TRBV10-1 and TRBJ2-7; D is undetermined. Sequenced sample: peripheral blood. The CDR3 DNA is TGCGCCAGCAGTGATGGCGGCTACTCCTACGAGCAGTACTTC. Translating gives CASSDGGYSYEQYF.